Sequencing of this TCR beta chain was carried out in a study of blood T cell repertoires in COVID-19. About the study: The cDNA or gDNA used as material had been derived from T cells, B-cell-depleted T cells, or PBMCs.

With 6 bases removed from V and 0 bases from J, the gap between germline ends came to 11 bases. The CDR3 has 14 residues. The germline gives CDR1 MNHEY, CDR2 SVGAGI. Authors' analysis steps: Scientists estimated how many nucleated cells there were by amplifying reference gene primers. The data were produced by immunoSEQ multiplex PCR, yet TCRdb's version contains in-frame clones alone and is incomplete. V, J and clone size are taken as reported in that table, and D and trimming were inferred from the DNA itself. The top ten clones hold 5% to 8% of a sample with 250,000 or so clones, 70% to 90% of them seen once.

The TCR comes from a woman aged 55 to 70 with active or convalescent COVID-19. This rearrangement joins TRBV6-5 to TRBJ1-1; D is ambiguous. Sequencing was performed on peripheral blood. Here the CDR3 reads CASRAGNMNTEAFF. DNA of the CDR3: TGTGCCAGCAGGGCCGGGAACATGAACACTGAAGCTTTCTTT.